The 5 T cell receptor beta chains listed next were all sequenced from one sample in a study of cytomegalovirus exposure and HLA in healthy donors. The study ran its PCR with 60 Vbeta and 13 Jbeta primers. This table comes from immunoSEQ multiplex PCR, and its TCRdb copy is limited to in-frame clones, with some not included. The table has approximately 140,000 clones, 79% seen once; the top ten hold about 3.5%. Sequenced sample: PBMCs. Receptors originate from a human donor in good health.

The V call is TRBV30, the J call TRBJ1-5; D is ambiguous. V was trimmed by 0 bases and J by 0 bases, leaving 9 bases between them. CDR1 GTSNPN and CDR2 SVGIG come from the germline V gene (reference sequence). CDR3 size: 15 residues. CDR3 protein: CAWSVAANSNQPQHF. DNA for the CDR3: TGTGCCTGGAGTGTGGCGGCAAATAGCAATCAGCCCCAGCATTTT.

The chain combines TRBV7-2 with TRBJ1-5; TRBD1 agrees at 10 bases. V dropped 5 bases and J dropped 4; count of bases not matched to a gene: 8. Germline V CDR1 and CDR2: SGHTA, FQGNSA. The CDR3 spans 16 residues. CDR3 DNA sequence: TGTGCCAGCAGCCTATCCGGGACAGGGGTTAATCAGCCCCAGCATTTT. Encoded protein: CASSLSGTGVNQPQHF.

The genes are TRBV15 and TRBJ2-7; D not certain. The CDR3 spans 13 residues. V was cut by 1 base and J by 5 bases, with 9 bases left in between. Germline values: CDR1 LNHNV, CDR2 YYDKDF (reference sequence). The DNA of the CDR3 is TGTGCCACCAGCAGAGGTTCTCCAGACGAGCAGTACTTC. It codes for CATSRGSPDEQYF.

This chain connects TRBV13 to TRBJ2-3; 9 nucleotides match TRBD2. J gave up 3 bases and V 3 bases, and 4 bases lay outside the gene matches. The CDR3 spans 15 residues. Germline V gene lookup returns CDR1 PRHDT and CDR2 FYEKMQ (reference sequence). The CDR3 region is CASSFAGGLTDTQYF. CDR3 coding DNA: TGTGCCAGCAGCTTCGCGGGAGGGCTGACAGATACGCAGTATTTT. Variable domain in full (rest from reference TRBV13 and TRBJ2-3): AAGVIQSPRHLIKEKRETATLKCYPIPRHDTVYWYQQGPGQDPQFLISFYEKMQSDKGSIPDRFSAQQFSDYHSELNMSSLELGDSALYFCASSFAGGLTDTQYFGPGTRLTVL.

The chain links TRBV11-2 to TRBJ2-3, with D maybe TRBD2 (5 bases). Trimming took 0 bases from V and 5 from J, leaving 6 bases between them. This CDR3 comprises 13 residues. CDR1 and CDR2 (germline): SGHAT, FQNNGV. Written as DNA, the CDR3 is TGTGCCAGCAGCTTAGATCGGGGAGATACGCAGTATTTT. Its protein is CASSLDRGDTQYF.